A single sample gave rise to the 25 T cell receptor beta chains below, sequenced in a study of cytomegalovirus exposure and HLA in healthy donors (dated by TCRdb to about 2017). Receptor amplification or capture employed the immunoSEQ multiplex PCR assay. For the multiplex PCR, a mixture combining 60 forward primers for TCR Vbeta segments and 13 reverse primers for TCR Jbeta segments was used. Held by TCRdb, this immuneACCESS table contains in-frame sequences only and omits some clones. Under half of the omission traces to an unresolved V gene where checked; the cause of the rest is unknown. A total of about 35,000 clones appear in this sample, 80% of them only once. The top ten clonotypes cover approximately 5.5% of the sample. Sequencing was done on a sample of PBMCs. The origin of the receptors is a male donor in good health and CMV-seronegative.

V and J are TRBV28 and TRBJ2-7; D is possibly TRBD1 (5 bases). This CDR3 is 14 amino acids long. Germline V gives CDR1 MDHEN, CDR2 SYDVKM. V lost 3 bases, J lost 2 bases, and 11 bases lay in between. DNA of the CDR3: TGTGCCAGCAGTTTTCCGCGACAGCCCTACGAGCAGTACTTC. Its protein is CASSFPRQPYEQYF.

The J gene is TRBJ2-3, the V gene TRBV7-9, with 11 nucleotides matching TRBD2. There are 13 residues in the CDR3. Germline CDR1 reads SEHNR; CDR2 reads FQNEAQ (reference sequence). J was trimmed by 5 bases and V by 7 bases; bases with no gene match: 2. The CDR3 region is CASTGLAGDTQYF. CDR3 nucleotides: TGTGCCAGCACCGGACTAGCGGGAGATACGCAGTATTTT.

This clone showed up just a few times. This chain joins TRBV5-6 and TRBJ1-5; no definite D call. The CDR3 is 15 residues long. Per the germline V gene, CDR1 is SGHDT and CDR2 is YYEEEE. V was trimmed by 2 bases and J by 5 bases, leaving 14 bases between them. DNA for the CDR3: TGTGCCAGCAGCTTCTTTGGTACTCGGGATCAGCCCCAGCATTTT. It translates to CASSFFGTRDQPQHF.

The CDR3, as DNA: TGTGCCAGCAGTGACGACAGGGGTCCCTACAATGAGCAGTTCTTC. As protein: CASSDDRGPYNEQFF. The J gene is TRBJ2-1, the V gene TRBV2; TRBD1 agrees at 8 bases. Germline V CDR1 and CDR2: SNHLY, FYNNEI. CDR3 length equals 15 residues. Trimming cost V 3 bases and J 2 bases; bases outside gene matches: 3. The full variable domain, in which reference TRBV2 and TRBJ2-1 provide the parts outside the CDR3, is EPEVTQTPSHQVTQMGQEVILRCVPISNHLYFYWYRQILGQKVEFLVSFYNNEISEKSEIFDDQFSVERPDGSNFTLKIRSTKLEDSAMYFCASSDDRGPYNEQFFGPGTRLTVL.

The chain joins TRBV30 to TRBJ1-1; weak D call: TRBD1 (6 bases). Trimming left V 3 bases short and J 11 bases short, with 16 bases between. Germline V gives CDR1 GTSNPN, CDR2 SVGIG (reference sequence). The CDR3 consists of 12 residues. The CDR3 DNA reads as TGTGCCTGGAGACAGGGCAGAGAATCGGCTTTCTTT. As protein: CAWRQGRESAFF. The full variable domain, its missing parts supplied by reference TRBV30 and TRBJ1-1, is SQTIHQWPATLVQPVGSPLSLECTVEGTSNPNLYWYRQAAGRGLQLLFYSVGIGQISSEVPQNLSASRPQDRQFILSSKKLLLSDSGFYLCAWRQGRESAFFGQGTRLTVV.

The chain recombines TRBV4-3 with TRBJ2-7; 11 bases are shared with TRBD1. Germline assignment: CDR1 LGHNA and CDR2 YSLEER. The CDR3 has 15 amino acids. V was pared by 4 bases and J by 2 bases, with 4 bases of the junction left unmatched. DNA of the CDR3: TGCGCCAGCAGCCCCGGGACAGGGGGGGCCTACGAGCAGTACTTC. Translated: CASSPGTGGAYEQYF.

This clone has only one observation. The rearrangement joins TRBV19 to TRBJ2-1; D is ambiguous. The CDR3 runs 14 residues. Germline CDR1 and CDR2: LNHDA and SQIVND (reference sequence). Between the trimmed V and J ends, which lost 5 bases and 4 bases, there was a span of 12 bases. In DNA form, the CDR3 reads TGTGCCAGTAGTTTAGGGTTTAGTTACAATGAGCAGTTCTTC. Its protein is CASSLGFSYNEQFF.

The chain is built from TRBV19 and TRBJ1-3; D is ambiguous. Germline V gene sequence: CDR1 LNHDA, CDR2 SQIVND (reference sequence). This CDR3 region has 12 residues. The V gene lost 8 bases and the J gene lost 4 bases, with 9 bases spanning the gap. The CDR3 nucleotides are TGTGCCAGTGGAGGTGCGGGAAACACCATATATTTT. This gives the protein CASGGAGNTIYF.

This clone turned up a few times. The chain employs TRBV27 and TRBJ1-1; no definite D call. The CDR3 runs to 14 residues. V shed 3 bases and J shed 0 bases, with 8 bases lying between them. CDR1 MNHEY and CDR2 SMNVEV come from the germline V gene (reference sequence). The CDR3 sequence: CASSFYPMNTEAFF. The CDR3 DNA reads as TGTGCCAGCAGTTTTTATCCTATGAACACTGAAGCTTTCTTT.

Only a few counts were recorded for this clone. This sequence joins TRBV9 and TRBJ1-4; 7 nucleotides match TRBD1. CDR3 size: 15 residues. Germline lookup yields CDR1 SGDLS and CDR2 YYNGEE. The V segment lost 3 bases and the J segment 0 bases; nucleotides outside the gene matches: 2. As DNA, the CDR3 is TGTGCCAGCAGCGCGGGACAGTCAACTAATGAAAAACTGTTTTTT. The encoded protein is CASSAGQSTNEKLFF.

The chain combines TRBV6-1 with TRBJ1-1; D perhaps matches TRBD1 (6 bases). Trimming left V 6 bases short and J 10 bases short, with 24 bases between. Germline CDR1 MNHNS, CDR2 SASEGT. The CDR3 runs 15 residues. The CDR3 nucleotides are TGTGCCAGCAGCCTCAGTCCGCGGGGGGCCCCACTAGCTTTCTTT. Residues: CASSLSPRGAPLAFF.

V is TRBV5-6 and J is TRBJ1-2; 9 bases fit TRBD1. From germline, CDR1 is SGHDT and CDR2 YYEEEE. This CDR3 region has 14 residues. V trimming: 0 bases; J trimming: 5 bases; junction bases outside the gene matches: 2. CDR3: CASSLEGTGYGYTF. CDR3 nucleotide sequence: TGTGCCAGCAGCTTGGAGGGGACAGGGTATGGCTACACCTTC.

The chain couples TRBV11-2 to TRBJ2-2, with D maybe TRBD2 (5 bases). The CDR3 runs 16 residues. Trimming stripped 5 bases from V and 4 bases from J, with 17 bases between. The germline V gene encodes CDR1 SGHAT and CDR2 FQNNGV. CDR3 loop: CASSGLRERITGELFF. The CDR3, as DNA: TGTGCCAGCAGCGGGCTGAGGGAGCGGATCACCGGGGAGCTGTTTTTT.

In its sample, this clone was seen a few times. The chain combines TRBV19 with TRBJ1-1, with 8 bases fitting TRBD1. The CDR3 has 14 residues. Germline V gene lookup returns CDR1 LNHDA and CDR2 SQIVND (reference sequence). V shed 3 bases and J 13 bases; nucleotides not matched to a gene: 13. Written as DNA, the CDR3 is TGTGCCAGTAGTATCACGGGGCAGGGGGCCTCGGATTTCTTT. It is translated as CASSITGQGASDFF.

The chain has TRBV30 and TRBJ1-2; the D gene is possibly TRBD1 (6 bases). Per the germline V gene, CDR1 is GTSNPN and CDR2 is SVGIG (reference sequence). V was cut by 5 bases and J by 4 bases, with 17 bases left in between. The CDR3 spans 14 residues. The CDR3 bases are TGTGCCTGGTCGCGTCGGGACACCTTCTATGGCTACACCTTC. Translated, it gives CAWSRRDTFYGYTF.

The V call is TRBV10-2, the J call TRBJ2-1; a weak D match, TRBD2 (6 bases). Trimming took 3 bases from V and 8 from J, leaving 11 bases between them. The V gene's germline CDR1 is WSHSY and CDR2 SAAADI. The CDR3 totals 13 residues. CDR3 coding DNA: TGCGCCAGCAGTGACGGGGGAAGGGATGAGCAGTTCTTC. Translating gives CASSDGGRDEQFF.

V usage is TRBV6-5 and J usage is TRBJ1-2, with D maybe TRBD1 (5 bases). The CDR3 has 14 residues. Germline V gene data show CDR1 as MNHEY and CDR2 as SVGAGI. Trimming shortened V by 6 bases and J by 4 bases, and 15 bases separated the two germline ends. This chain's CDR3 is CASSLQGSGYGYTF. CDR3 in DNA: TGTGCCAGCAGCCTCCAGGGCTCCGGCTATGGCTACACCTTC.

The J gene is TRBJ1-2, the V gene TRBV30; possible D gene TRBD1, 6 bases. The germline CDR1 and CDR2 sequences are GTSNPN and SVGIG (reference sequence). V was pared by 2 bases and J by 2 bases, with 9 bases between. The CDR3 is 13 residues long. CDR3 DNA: TGTGCCTGGAGTCCAGGGGCGAACTATGGCTACACCTTC. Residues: CAWSPGANYGYTF.

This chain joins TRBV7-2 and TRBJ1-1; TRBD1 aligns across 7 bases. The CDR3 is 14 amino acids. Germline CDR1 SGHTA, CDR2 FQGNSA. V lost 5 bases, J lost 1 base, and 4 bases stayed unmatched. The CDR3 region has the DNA TGTGCCAGCAGCCCCGGACAGGCGAACACTGAAGCTTTCTTT. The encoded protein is CASSPGQANTEAFF.

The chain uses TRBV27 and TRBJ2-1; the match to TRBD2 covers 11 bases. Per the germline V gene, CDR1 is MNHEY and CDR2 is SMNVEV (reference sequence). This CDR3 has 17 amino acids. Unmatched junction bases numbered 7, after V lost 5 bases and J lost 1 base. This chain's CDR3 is CASSTLAGGPSYNEQFF. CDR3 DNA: TGTGCCAGCAGTACCTTAGCGGGAGGGCCGTCCTACAATGAGCAGTTCTTC.

In DNA, the CDR3 is TGTGCCAGCAGTTATAGTAGGGCGGGAGGGTACAATGAGCAGTTCTTC. It encodes CASSYSRAGGYNEQFF. V gene TRBV6-5 combines with J gene TRBJ2-1, with 9 nucleotides matching TRBD2. CDR3 size: 16 residues. The germline V gene encodes CDR1 MNHEY and CDR2 SVGAGI. V was pared by 3 bases and J by 4 bases, with 7 bases of the junction left unmatched.

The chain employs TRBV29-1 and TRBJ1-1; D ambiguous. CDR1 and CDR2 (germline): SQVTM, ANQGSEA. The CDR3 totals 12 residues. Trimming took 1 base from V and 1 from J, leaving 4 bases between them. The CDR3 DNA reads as TGCAGCGTTGAAGTCGGGAACACTGAAGCTTTCTTT. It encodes CSVEVGNTEAFF.

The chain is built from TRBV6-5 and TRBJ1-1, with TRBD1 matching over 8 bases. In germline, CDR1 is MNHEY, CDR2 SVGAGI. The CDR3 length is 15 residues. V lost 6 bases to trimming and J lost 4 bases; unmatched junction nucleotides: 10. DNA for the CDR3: TGTGCCAGCAGGCCCGGAGACAGGGGTGCCACTGAAGCTTTCTTT. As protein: CASRPGDRGATEAFF.

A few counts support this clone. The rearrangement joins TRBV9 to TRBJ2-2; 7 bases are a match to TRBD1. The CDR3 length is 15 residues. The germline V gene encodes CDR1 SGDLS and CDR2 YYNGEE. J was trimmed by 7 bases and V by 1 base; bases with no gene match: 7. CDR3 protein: CASSVRGAGGGELFF. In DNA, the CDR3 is TGTGCCAGCAGCGTACGTGGGGCAGGGGGCGGGGAGCTGTTTTTT. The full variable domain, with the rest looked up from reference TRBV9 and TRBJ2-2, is DSGVTQTPKHLITATGQRVTLRCSPRSGDLSVYWYQQSLDQGLQFLIQYYNGEERAKGNILERFSAQQFPDLHSELNLSSLELGDSALYFCASSVRGAGGGELFFGEGSRLTVL.

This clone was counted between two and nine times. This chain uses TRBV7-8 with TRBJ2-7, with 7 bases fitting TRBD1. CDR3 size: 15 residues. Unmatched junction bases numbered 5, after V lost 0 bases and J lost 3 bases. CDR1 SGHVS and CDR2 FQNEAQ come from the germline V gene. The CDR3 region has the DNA TGTGCCAGCAGCTTAGCCTGGGACAGTTACTACGAGCAGTACTTC. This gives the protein CASSLAWDSYYEQYF.